This T cell receptor beta chain was sequenced during a study of beta chain features in type 1 diabetes. Across the whole study: Patients shared similar age, gender and cell yields with healthy donors. Overall study results and limits: Healthy donors had naive, central memory and Treg TCRB repertoires that appeared less similar than those seen among patients. Because the template was cDNA, high-expressing cells might be over-represented. PCR could preferentially amplify shorter templates, alike in patients and controls. The study found moderately but significantly shorter TCRB CDR3s in all four CD4+ subsets of Type 1 diabetes patients.

All of the isolated RNA was reverse transcribed, so expressed TCRB transcripts were sequenced. Only in-frame clones appear in the TCRdb table, and some are missing; sequencing was by immunoSEQ multiplex PCR. The table shows about 240,000 clones, with approximately 15% occurring only once. The germline CDR1 and CDR2 sequences are SEHNR and FQNEAQ (reference sequence). The CDR3 spans 16 residues. V shed 2 bases and J shed 2 bases, with 14 bases lying between them. As for this clone: Its antigen is as yet unknown.

This sequence was found in a man aged 25 to 45 with type 1 diabetes. The sample comprised naive CD4+ T cells from blood. The chain carries TRBV7-9 and TRBJ2-3; D possibly corresponds to TRBD2 (7 bases). The CDR3 loop is CASSLLGGGNTDTQYF. CDR3 nucleotides: TGTGCCAGCAGCTTACTAGGGGGGGGCAACACAGATACGCAGTATTTT.